This TCR beta chain was found in a study of T cells in tuberculosis. Trimming stripped 4 bases from V and 6 bases from J, with 12 bases between. This CDR3 contains 14 residues. Germline CDR1 reads SGHTA; CDR2 reads FQGNSA. Measured with immunoSEQ multiplex PCR; TCRdb has only the in-frame clones, and not every one. The sample lists under 50,000 clones, around 95% seen once, with around 3.3% in the top ten. This clonotype was obtained from a donor between 10 and 35 years old with latent tuberculosis or without tuberculosis infection. The chain links TRBV7-2 to TRBJ2-2; no firm D call. Sequencing was performed on PBMCs. The CDR3 nucleotides read TGTGCCAGCAGCTCACCTCGGAGCCCCGGGGAGCTGTTTTTT. It encodes CASSSPRSPGELFF. The full variable domain, with the rest looked up from reference TRBV7-2 and TRBJ2-2, is GAGVSQSPSNKVTEKGKDVELRCDPISGHTALYWYRQSLGQGLEFLIYFQGNSAPDKSGLPSDRFSAERTGGSVSTLTIQRTQQEDSAVYLCASSSPRSPGELFFGEGSRLTVL.